The rows below give T cell receptor beta chains drawn from one sample of a study of T cell responses to AZD1222 COVID-19 vaccine. Using immunoSEQ multiplex PCR, the repertoire was profiled, and TCRdb retains in-frame clones only, with some absent. The sample carries about 93,000 clones, around nine tenths recorded once. This sample comprised peripheral blood, obtained on day 0 of AZD1222 vaccination. All receptors come from an adult in good health. The CDR3 runs from the conserved cysteine through the conserved F or W. A D gene is named only where the DNA matches it firmly. Clone size, where shown, is once, few, many, or a class for clones that have expanded.

V: TRBV2; J: TRBJ1-4; D: TRBD1; size: .; DNA: TGTGCCAGCAGTTTCTCACAGGGGGCAAATGAAAAACTGTTTTTT; CDR3: CASSFSQGANEKLFF
V: TRBV18; J: TRBJ1-5; D: .; size: .; DNA: TGTGCCAGCTCACCCCGGGGGCTAGGGCAGCCCCAGCATTTT; CDR3: CASSPRGLGQPQHF
V: TRBV7-9; J: TRBJ2-6; D: .; size: few; DNA: TGTGCCAGCAGCTTAGTGATCGGAGGTCCCAGCTCTGGGGCCAACGTCCTGACTTTC; CDR3: CASSLVIGGPSSGANVLTF
V: TRBV11-2; J: TRBJ2-1; D: .; size: once; DNA: TGTGCCAGCAGCTTAGATACCGGAAGCTCCTACAATGAGCAGTTCTTC; CDR3: CASSLDTGSSYNEQFF
V: TRBV5-4; J: TRBJ2-2; D: .; size: .; DNA: TGTGCCAGCAGCTCTCCCCGTAATACCTACACCGGGGAGCTGTTTTTT; CDR3: CASSSPRNTYTGELFF
V: TRBV3-1/TRBV3-2; J: TRBJ1-1; D: .; size: .; DNA: TGTGCCAGCAGTTCTAGGGGGAACACTGAAGCTTTCTTT; CDR3: CASSSRGNTEAFF
V: TRBV27; J: TRBJ2-7; D: TRBD1; size: .; DNA: TGTGCCAGCAAAGGGGGACAGGGAATGACTTACGAGCAGTACTTC; CDR3: CASKGGQGMTYEQYF
V: TRBV3-1/TRBV3-2; J: TRBJ2-7; D: .; size: .; DNA: TGTGCCAGCAGCCTGAGGGGAAGCGTTCCCTACGAGCAGTACTTC; CDR3: CASSLRGSVPYEQYF
V: TRBV11-2; J: TRBJ2-7; D: TRBD2; size: .; DNA: TGTGCCAGCAGCCTCCTCGGACTAGGGCCCTACGAGCAGTACTTC; CDR3: CASSLLGLGPYEQYF
V: TRBV6-5; J: TRBJ2-1; D: .; size: few; DNA: TGTGCCAGCACGGTTAAGGCAGGCTCCTACAATGAGCAGTTCTTC; CDR3: CASTVKAGSYNEQFF
V: TRBV6-6; J: TRBJ2-7; D: .; size: .; DNA: TGTGCCAGCGGTCGAGAGAGGGGGACTGGGTTGAACGAGCAGTACTTC; CDR3: CASGRERGTGLNEQYF
V: TRBV29-1; J: TRBJ2-2; D: .; size: .; DNA: TGCAGCGTTCGACTGGCGAACACCGGGGAGCTGTTTTTT; CDR3: CSVRLANTGELFF
V: TRBV6-5; J: TRBJ2-7; D: .; size: .; DNA: TGTGCCAGCAGTCCCCGGACTGGGAGCTCCTACGAGCAGTACTTC; CDR3: CASSPRTGSSYEQYF
V: TRBV10-1; J: TRBJ1-1; D: .; size: .; DNA: TGCGCCAGCAGTGAGGGCAGGGGAACTGAAGCTTTCTTT; CDR3: CASSEGRGTEAFF
V: TRBV5-6; J: TRBJ2-7; D: TRBD2; size: few; DNA: TGTGCCAGCCGACCTATGACTAGCGGAGGAGCGGAGCAGTACTTC; CDR3: CASRPMTSGGAEQYF
V: TRBV11-2; J: TRBJ2-7; D: .; size: .; DNA: TGTGCCAGCAGCTTATACGCCGCGTCCGAGCAGTACTTC; CDR3: CASSLYAASEQYF
V: TRBV9; J: TRBJ2-1; D: TRBD1; size: .; DNA: TGTGCCAGCAGCGTAGACAGGGGGAGGAATGAGCAGTTCTTC; CDR3: CASSVDRGRNEQFF
V: TRBV28; J: TRBJ1-2; D: .; size: few; DNA: TGTGCCAGCAGAACGGGACCCTGGAGCTATGGCTACACCTTC; CDR3: CASRTGPWSYGYTF
V: TRBV2; J: TRBJ1-5; D: .; size: once; DNA: TGTGCCAGCAGGCGGATCGAAAATCAGCCCCAGCATTTT; CDR3: CASRRIENQPQHF
V: TRBV7-8; J: TRBJ2-2; D: .; size: .; DNA: TGTGCCAGCAGCTTAGTTGTAAGTCTAGCGAGGAACACCGGGGAGCTGTTTTTT; CDR3: CASSLVVSLARNTGELFF
V: TRBV5-1; J: TRBJ1-1; D: TRBD1; size: .; DNA: TGCGCCAGCGGGGACGGGACAGGGAACACTGAAGCTTTCTTT; CDR3: CASGDGTGNTEAFF
V: TRBV11-2; J: TRBJ2-5; D: .; size: .; DNA: TGTGCCAGCAGCTTGAACGTCCCCCAAGAGACCCAGTACTTC; CDR3: CASSLNVPQETQYF